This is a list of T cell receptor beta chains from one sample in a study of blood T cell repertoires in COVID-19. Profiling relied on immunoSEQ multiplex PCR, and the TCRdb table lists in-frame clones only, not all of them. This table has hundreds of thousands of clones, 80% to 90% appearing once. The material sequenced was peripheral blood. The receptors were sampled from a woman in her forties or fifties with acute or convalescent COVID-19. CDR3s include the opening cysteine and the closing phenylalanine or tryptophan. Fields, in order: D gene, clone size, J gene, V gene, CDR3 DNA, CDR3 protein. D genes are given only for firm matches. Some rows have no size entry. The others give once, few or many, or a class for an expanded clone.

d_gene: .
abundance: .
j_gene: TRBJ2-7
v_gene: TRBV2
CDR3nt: TGTGCCAGCAGTGAAGCTCCGGGAAGGGCCTACGAGCAGTACTTC
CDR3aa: CASSEAPGRAYEQYF

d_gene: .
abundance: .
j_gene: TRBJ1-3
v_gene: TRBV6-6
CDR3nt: TGTGCCAGCAGTTCCGCGGCCGGCGGGATTGGAAACACCATATATTTT
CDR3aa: CASSSAAGGIGNTIYF

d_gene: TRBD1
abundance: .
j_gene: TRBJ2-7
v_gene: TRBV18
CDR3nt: TGTGCCAGCTCACCAACCGGGACAGGGGACGAGCAGTACTTC
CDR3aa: CASSPTGTGDEQYF

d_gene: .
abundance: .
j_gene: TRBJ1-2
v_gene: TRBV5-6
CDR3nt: TGTGCCAGCAGCTTAGACAGGATCTATGGCTACACCTTC
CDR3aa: CASSLDRIYGYTF

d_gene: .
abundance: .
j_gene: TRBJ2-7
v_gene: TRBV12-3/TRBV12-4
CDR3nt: TGTGCCAGCAGTAAAAAGGGGCATAAGCAGTACTTC
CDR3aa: CASSKKGHKQYF

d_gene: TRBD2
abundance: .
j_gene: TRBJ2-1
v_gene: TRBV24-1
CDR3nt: TGTGCCTCCGGACTAGCGGGACGGGGTGAGCAGTTCTTC
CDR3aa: CASGLAGRGEQFF

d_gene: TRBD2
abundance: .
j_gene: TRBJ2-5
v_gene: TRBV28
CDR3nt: TGTGCCAGCACCTCTCTCACCGGCGGGAGCCCAATGGGAGAGACCCAGTACTTC
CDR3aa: CASTSLTGGSPMGETQYF

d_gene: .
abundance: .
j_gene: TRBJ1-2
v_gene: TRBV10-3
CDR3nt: TGTGCCATCAGTGAGTCAACTCAGGGCGACTATGGCTACACCTTC
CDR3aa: CAISESTQGDYGYTF

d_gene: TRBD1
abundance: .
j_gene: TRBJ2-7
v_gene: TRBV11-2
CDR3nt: TGTGCCAGCAGTTTCCCCGGGACAGGGCCCGAGCAGTACTTC
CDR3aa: CASSFPGTGPEQYF

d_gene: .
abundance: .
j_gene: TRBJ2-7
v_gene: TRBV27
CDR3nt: TGTGCCAGCGGCAGTGACTACGAGCAGTACTTC
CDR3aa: CASGSDYEQYF

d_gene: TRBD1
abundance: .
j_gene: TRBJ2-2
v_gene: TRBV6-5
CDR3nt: TGTGCCAGCAGTAACAGGGGCCCGAACACCGGGGAGCTGTTTTTT
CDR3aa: CASSNRGPNTGELFF

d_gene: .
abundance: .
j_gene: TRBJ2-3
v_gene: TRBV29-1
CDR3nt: TGCAGCGTTGAAAACGGGGCGGGATGGGGCACAGATACGCAGTATTTT
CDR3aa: CSVENGAGWGTDTQYF

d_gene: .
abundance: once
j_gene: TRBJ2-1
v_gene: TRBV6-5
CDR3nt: TGTGCCAGCAGGGAGCTTGATGAGCAGTTCTTC
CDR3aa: CASRELDEQFF

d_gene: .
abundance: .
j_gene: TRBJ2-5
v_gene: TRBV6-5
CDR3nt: TGTGCCAGCAGTCGACAGTTTCAAGAGACCCAGTACTTC
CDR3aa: CASSRQFQETQYF

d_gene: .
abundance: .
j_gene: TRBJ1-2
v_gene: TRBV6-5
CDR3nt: TGTGCCAGCAGACAGGGAGGGGGAGCTAACTATGGCTACACCTTC
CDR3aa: CASRQGGGANYGYTF

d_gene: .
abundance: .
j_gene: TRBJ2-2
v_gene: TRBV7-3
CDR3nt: TGTGCCAGCAGCCCCGGGGGTTCGAACACCGGGGAGCTGTTTTTT
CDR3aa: CASSPGGSNTGELFF

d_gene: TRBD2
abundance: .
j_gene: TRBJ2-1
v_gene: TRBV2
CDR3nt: TGTGCCAGCAGTGAAACTAGCGGGTACTACAATGAGCAGTTCTTC
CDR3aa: CASSETSGYYNEQFF

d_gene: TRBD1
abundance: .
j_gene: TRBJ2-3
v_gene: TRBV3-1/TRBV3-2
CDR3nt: TGTGCCAGCAGCCCACCCGGGACAGGGGGATCAGATACGCAGTATTTT
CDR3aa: CASSPPGTGGSDTQYF

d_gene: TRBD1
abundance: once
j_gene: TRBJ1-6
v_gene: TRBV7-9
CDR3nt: TGTGCCAGCAGACCAGGGACAGATCATTCTTCACCCCTCCACTTT
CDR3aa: CASRPGTDHSSPLHF

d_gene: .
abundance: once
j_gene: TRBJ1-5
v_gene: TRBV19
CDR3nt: TGTGCCAGTCCCATTCAGGGCCATAGCAATCAGCCCCAGCATTTT
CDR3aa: CASPIQGHSNQPQHF

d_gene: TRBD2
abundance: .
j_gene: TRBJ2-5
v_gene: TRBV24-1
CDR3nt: TGTGCCACCAGTGACCCTGGACTAGCGGAGGGAGGAGAGACCCAGTACTTC
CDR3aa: CATSDPGLAEGGETQYF

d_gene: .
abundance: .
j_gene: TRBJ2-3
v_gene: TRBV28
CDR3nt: TGTGCCAGCAGTCCCTTGAGGAAAGATACGCAGTATTTT
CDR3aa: CASSPLRKDTQYF

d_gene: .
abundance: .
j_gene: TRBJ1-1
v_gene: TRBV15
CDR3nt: TGTGCCACCAGCCCAATCGGGCCAGGGAAAGCTTTCTTT
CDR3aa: CATSPIGPGKAFF

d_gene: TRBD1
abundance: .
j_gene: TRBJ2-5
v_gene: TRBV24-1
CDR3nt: TGTGCCACCAGTGACCGCTACAGGGGAGAGACCCAGTACTTC
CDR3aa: CATSDRYRGETQYF

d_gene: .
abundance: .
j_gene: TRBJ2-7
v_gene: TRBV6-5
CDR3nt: TGTGCCAGCAGTTACAGGGGCGAGCAGTACTTC
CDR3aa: CASSYRGEQYF

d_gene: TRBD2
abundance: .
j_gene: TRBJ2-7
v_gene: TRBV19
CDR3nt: TGTGCCAGTAGTCCCCAACTGGCTAGCGGGATTGAGAAGCAGTACTTC
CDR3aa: CASSPQLASGIEKQYF

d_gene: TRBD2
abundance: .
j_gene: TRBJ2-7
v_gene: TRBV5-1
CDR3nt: TGCGCCAGCAGCTTGGCCCCTAAATCGGGAGGTCCCTACGAGCAGTACTTC
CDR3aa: CASSLAPKSGGPYEQYF